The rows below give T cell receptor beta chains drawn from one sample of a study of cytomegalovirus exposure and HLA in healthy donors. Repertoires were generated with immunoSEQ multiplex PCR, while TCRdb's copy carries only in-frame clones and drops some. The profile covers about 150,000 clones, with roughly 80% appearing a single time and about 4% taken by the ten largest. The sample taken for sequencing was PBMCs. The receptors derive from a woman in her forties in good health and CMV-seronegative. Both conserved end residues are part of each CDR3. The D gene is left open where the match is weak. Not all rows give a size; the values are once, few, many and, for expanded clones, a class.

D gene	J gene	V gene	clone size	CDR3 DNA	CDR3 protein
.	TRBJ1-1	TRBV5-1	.	TGCGCCAGCAGCTCTCGGACAGTGAACACTGAAGCTTTCTTT	CASSSRTVNTEAFF
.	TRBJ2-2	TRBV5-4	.	TGTGCCAGCAGCTGGAGGGGGGGAGGATCGAGTACCGGGGAGCTGTTTTTT	CASSWRGGGSSTGELFF
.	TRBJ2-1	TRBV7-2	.	TGTGCCAGCAGCACTACAGCGGGTGAGCAGTTCTTC	CASSTTAGEQFF
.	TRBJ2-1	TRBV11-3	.	TGTGCCAGCAGCTTTGTAGGTCGGAGCTCCTACAATGAGCAGTTCTTC	CASSFVGRSSYNEQFF
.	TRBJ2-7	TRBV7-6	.	TGTGCCAGCAGCGGAGGGATAAGGGACGAGCAGTACTTC	CASSGGIRDEQYF
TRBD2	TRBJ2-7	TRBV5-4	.	TGTGCCAGCAGCGCCGGACTAGCGGGACCCCTTCCCGAGCAGTACTTC	CASSAGLAGPLPEQYF
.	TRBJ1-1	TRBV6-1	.	TGTGCCAGCAGAACTAGGAACACTGAAGCTTTCTTT	CASRTRNTEAFF
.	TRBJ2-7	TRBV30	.	TGTGCCTGGGGAGACAGCAGGTACTACGAGCAGTACTTC	CAWGDSRYYEQYF
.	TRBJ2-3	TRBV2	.	TGTGCCAGCGGGGGGGCGGGGGCAGATACGCAGTATTTT	CASGGAGADTQYF
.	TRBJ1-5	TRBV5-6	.	TGTGCCAGCAGCTTGGCCCACCATCCCTATAGCAATCAGCCCCAGCATTTT	CASSLAHHPYSNQPQHF
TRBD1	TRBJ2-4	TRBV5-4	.	TGTGCCACCCGAACAGGGGGGACCCCAAACATTCAGTACTTC	CATRTGGTPNIQYF
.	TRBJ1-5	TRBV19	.	TGTGCCAGTAGTCTGATACAGGATCAGCCCCAGCATTTT	CASSLIQDQPQHF
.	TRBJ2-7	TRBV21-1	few	TGTGCCAGCAGCAAAGGAGTGGCAGGGATCGCCCAGTACTTC	CASSKGVAGIAQYF
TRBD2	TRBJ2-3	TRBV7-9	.	TGTGCCAGCAGCCCGCAAGCGGGGGGTCTCACAGATACGCAGTATTTT	CASSPQAGGLTDTQYF
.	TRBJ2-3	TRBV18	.	TGTGCCAGCTCACCACCGGGGGGAGATACGCAGTATTTT	CASSPPGGDTQYF
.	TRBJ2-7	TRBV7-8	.	TGTGCCAGCAGCTTAGTCCCATCTAGTATCTACGAGCAGTACTTC	CASSLVPSSIYEQYF
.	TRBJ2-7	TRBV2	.	TGTGCCAGCAGTGAGCGGGGCCAGGGAGGATTCCACGAGCAGTACTTC	CASSERGQGGFHEQYF
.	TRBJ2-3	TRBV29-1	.	TGCAGCGTAGAGCCCTCCACAGATACGCAGTATTTT	CSVEPSTDTQYF
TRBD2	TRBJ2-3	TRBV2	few	TGTGCCAGAGCGGGAGGACAGGCCACAGATACGCAGTATTTT	CARAGGQATDTQYF
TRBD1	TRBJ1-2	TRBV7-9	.	TGTGCCAGCAGCCTACAGGGGGCGAGCTATGGCTACACCTTC	CASSLQGASYGYTF
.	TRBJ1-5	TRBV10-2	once	TGCGCCAGCACCCTGGCGCCCGGGAATCAGCCCCAGCATTTT	CASTLAPGNQPQHF
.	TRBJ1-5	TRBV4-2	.	TGTGCCAGCAGCCAAGTTTGGGGGGGTCAGCCCCAGCATTTT	CASSQVWGGQPQHF
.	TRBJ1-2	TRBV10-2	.	TGCGCCAGCAGTGACGGCAGCGGCTATGGCTACACCTTC	CASSDGSGYGYTF
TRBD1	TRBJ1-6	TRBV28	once	TGTGCCAGCAGTTTAGAGGACAGGGGGCTTTCACCCCTCCACTTT	CASSLEDRGLSPLHF
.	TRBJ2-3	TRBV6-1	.	TGTGCCAGCGTAGCGTATATCGGAAGCACAGATACGCAGTATTTT	CASVAYIGSTDTQYF